This TCR beta chain was identified during a study of T cells in Graves' hyperthyroidism and ophthalmopathy. There were TCR beta CDR3 regions amplified from RNA transcripts. HTBI primers were the set used in a first-round RT-PCR of the TCR CDR3. Using its own MiXCR run on the multiplex PCR reads, TCRdb lists one record per CDR3 protein. The sample lists hundreds of thousands of distinct CDR3 sequences, around 24% occurring once. This clonotype has at least ten counts. Exclusion of a patient resulted from uncontrolled infection, other autoimmune disease, pregnancy or lactation. Cells are PBMCs isolated from 10 ml of fresh blood. CDR3 size: 13 residues. Germline CDR1 SGHTA, CDR2 FQGNSA. V was shortened by 1 base and J by 7 bases, with 7 bases between the two germline ends.

This chain links TRBV7-2 with TRBJ2-2; D is uncertain. This sequence originates from a woman aged 25-40 years with Graves' ophthalmopathy. Sequencing was performed on blood. The CDR3 DNA reads as TGTGCCAGCAGCTTAGTGACCAGCGGGGAGCTGTTTTTT. Translated, it gives CASSLVTSGELFF.